This TCR beta chain was found in a study of technical replicates of blood from several donors (dated by TCRdb to the late 2010s). About this clone: Its antigen specificity is not known. No per-base quality is available; no much larger clone lies one base away.

Library prep was done by the immunoSEQ multiplex PCR assay. TCRdb retrieved this table from immuneACCESS and kept in-frame rearrangements only. Not all clones are present; in checked studies, unresolved V genes account for under half, and no reason is known for the remainder. The sample table shows about 88,000 clones, and roughly 93% are seen once. More than 0.2% of the sample is held by the ten biggest clonotypes. Counted from cysteine to phenylalanine, this CDR3 has 13 amino acids. Only the CDR3 DNA stays, 39 bases, in frame from base 1. Relative to germline, V is missing 4 bases and J is missing 13 bases, with 7 bases of the junction outside any gene match. The germline V gene (reference sequence) specifies LNHDA as CDR1 and SQIVND as CDR2.

This TCR derives from a human donor in good health. The chain was built from TRBV19 and TRBJ1-4; 9 bases in the junction line up with TRBD1. The material sequenced was T cells isolated from PBMCs. The sequenced DNA is TGTGCCAGTAGTAGCATCACAGGGGGCCGACTGTTTTTT. Its protein is CASSSITGGRLFF.